A selection of T cell receptor beta chains follows, all from one sample in a study of T cells in Graves' hyperthyroidism and ophthalmopathy. TCRdb reprocessed the multiplex PCR reads via MiXCR and lists one record per CDR3 protein. This sample has fewer than 400,000 distinct CDR3 sequences, with approximately 25% found just once. The sequenced material came from blood. The origin of the receptors is a man aged 50 or older with Graves' hyperthyroidism. Both conserved end residues are part of each CDR3. The D gene is left open where the match is weak. Clone sizes are given selectively: once, few, many, or a class where the clone is expanded.

v_call,j_call,d_call,cdr3_length,clone_size,cdr3_nt,cdr3_aa
TRBV18,TRBJ1-5,TRBD1,14,NA,TGTGCCAGCTCATCGACAGGGGGCAATCAGCCCCAGCATTTT,CASSSTGGNQPQHF
TRBV7-9,TRBJ2-5,TRBD2,12,NA,TGTGCCAGCAGCCCGGGGACTAGCGGAGTGTACTTC,CASSPGTSGVYF
TRBV3-1,TRBJ2-7,TRBD1,17,NA,TGTGCCAGCAGCCTGAAGCGATCCGGGACAGGGGGATTAGAGCAGTACTTC,CASSLKRSGTGGLEQYF
TRBV24-1,TRBJ2-5,NA,13,NA,TGTGCCACCAGTAGCATGGGATTGGAGACCCAGTACTTC,CATSSMGLETQYF
TRBV19,TRBJ2-7,TRBD2,15,many,TGTGCCAGTAGGCTAGCGGGAGAGGCGACCCACGAGCAGTACTTC,CASRLAGEATHEQYF
TRBV27,TRBJ2-2,NA,13,NA,TGTGCCAGCAGTTTATTGGATTCCGGGGAGCTGTTTTTT,CASSLLDSGELFF
TRBV20-1,TRBJ1-1,NA,14,many,TGCAGTGCGATGCCCGGCAGGGCGGATACTGAAGCTTTCTTT,CSAMPGRADTEAFF
TRBV7-8,TRBJ2-5,NA,13,many,TGTGCCAGCAGCTCCGGGCATCAAGAGACCCAGTACTTC,CASSSGHQETQYF
TRBV29-1,TRBJ2-3,TRBD2,14,NA,TGCAGCGTAGGGATAGGACTAGCGGCAGATACGCAGTATTTT,CSVGIGLAADTQYF
TRBV24-1,TRBJ2-3,NA,16,NA,TGTGCCACCAGTGATCTCGGCGGCGGCCTCACAGATACGCAGTATTTT,CATSDLGGGLTDTQYF
TRBV7-9,TRBJ1-4,NA,15,NA,TGTGCCAGCAGCTCCAACAGTGTTCGAGGGGAAAAACTGTTTTTT,CASSSNSVRGEKLFF
TRBV7-2,TRBJ1-1,NA,18,NA,TGTGCCAGCAGCAAGGGAGTTGCAGGGGATAATTCGAACACTGAAGCTTTCTTT,CASSKGVAGDNSNTEAFF
TRBV7-2,TRBJ1-1,NA,15,NA,TGTGCCAGCAGCCAGGCGGTTGGGCTTCAGTGGAAAGCTTTCTTT,CASSQAVGLQWKAFF
TRBV13,TRBJ2-7,NA,14,NA,TGTGCCAGCAGCTTACGCGGTGTAGGGGGCGAGCAGTACTTC,CASSLRGVGGEQYF
TRBV11-1,TRBJ2-3,TRBD2,15,few,TGTGCCAGCAGCCGTAAAGCGGGATTAACAGATACGCAGTATTTT,CASSRKAGLTDTQYF
TRBV5-1,TRBJ2-7,NA,14,few,TGCGCCAGCAGCTTGTCAGGGGAATACTACGAGCAGTACTTC,CASSLSGEYYEQYF
TRBV28,TRBJ2-3,NA,13,many,TGTGCCAGCGGGGGGACGCGACCAGATACGCAGTATTTT,CASGGTRPDTQYF